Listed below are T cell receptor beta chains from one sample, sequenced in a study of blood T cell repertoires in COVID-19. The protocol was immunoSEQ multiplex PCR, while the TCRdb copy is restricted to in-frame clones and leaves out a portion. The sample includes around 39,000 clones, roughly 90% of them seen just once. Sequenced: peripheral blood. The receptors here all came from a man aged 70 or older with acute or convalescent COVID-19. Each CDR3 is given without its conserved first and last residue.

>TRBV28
ASEWDRGRREQY
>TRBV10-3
ATAPGAVGTEAF
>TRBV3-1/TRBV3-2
ASSSDTSYEQY
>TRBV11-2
ASSSPARGQDEQF
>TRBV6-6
ASSPLGAGGRTDTQY
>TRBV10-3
AISDQGGSPLH
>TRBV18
ASSPPSGTGGFGYT
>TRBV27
ASSQRQGGYEQY
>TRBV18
ASSGQTNSGNTIY
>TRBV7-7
ASSPFTGELF
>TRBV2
ASSDLRTGGRFSGANVLT
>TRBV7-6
ASSLGPSGKPKSSYNEQF
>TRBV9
ASSVSGNNNEQF
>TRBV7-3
ASSLAGGEDTQY
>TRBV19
ASRAREQPQH
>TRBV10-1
ASSGQGYQPQH
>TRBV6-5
ASSPLAGQPEQY
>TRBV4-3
ASSQDSMDSVGF
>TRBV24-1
ATSDRTGFSYNEQF
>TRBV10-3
AIGTGEETQY
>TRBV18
ASSPYPGTSGYNEQF
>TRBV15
ATSRRQGYEQY
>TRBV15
ATSRPTGGGFTGELF
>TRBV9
ASSVQGATLNSPLH
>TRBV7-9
ASSPGLAGNRDEQF
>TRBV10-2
ASSGAEKNEKLF
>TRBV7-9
ATGRANEKLF
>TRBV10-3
AISRGEPTYEQY
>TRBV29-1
SVVRDNQQY
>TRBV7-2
ASTSGRGEQY
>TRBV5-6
ASSAWDSDNEQF
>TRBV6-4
ASSDNGAGGTEAF
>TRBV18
ASSRQANTGELF
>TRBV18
ASAPGLAGVTSNEQF
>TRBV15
ATSRGTAGGSDTQY
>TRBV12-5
ASAGQRSSYEQY
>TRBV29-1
SVSRGQAYEQY
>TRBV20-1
SASNSLNEKLF
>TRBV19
ASTLRPGQGASDEQF
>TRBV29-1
SALKHDRGYEQY
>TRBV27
ASSFAGSNEKLF
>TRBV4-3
ASSQDVRSGRATGELF
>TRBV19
ASNRRGGDPLGYT
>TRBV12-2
ASRLSLQGALQPQH
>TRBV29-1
SVGSISLGTGGTKETQY
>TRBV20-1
SADDGEAF